The 10 T cell receptor beta chains in this list originate from one sample, sequenced in a study of technical replicates of blood from several donors. The repertoire was sequenced with immunoSEQ multiplex PCR; TCRdb's copy has only in-frame clones and lacks some. Of some 83,000 clones in the sample, 90% to 95% were seen once. Sequenced material: T cells isolated from PBMCs. Receptor source: a human donor in good health.

The chain joins TRBV5-8 to TRBJ1-3; D is unclear. CDR1 and CDR2 (germline): SGHTS, YDEGEE. CDR3 size: 15 residues. V dropped 5 bases and J dropped 0 bases, with 12 bases sitting between them. CDR3 amino acids: CASSPRGSSGNTIYF. CDR3 nucleotides: TGTGCCAGCAGTCCCAGAGGAAGCTCTGGAAACACCATATATTTT.

The J gene is TRBJ1-4, the V gene TRBV15; D call uncertain. The length of the CDR3 is 15 residues. Looked up from germline, CDR1 is LNHNV and CDR2 is YYDKDF (reference sequence). The germline V and J ends were trimmed by 0 bases and 5 bases, with 10 bases remaining between them. Here the CDR3 reads CATSRDIVPNEKLFF. The DNA for the CDR3 is TGTGCCACCAGCAGAGATATAGTCCCGAATGAAAAACTGTTTTTT.

The chain has TRBV28 and TRBJ2-7, with TRBD1 matching 8 bases. The CDR3 runs 16 residues. Per germline, CDR1 MDHEN and CDR2 SYDVKM. The trim removed 2 bases at V and 6 bases at J, leaving 12 bases unmatched. CDR3 coding DNA: TGTGCCAGCAGTTTAAACCCGGACAGGGCGGATGGCGAGCAGTACTTC. Translated: CASSLNPDRADGEQYF. Complete variable domain (other parts from reference TRBV28 and TRBJ2-7): DVKVTQSSRYLVKRTGEKVFLECVQDMDHENMFWYRQDPGLGLRLIYFSYDVKMKEKGDIPEGYSVSREKKERFSLILESASTNQTSMYLCASSLNPDRADGEQYFGPGTRLTVT.

V and J are TRBV11-2 and TRBJ1-1, with a tentative D call TRBD1 (6 bases). The ends were cut back, 6 bases at V and 4 bases at J, with 27 bases in the middle. CDR1 is SGHAT, CDR2 FQNNGV, per germline. The CDR3 consists of 18 residues. CDR3 in DNA: TGTGCCAGCAGGTCCGGGCCGGGCAGGGGCGCGCTCATCACTGAAGCTTTCTTT. It specifies CASRSGPGRGALITEAFF.

This clone was detected a few times. The rearrangement joins TRBV30 to TRBJ2-7; 9 bases fit TRBD1. CDR3 length: 13 amino acids. Per germline, CDR1 GTSNPN and CDR2 SVGIG (reference sequence). Losses at the gene ends were 1 base for V and 7 bases for J; bases not matched to a gene: 5. In DNA form, the CDR3 reads TGTGCCTGGAGTGGTACGGGACAGGGAGAGCAGTACTTC. Residues: CAWSGTGQGEQYF.

The chain combines TRBV28 with TRBJ1-2; 7 bases fit TRBD1. The CDR3 is 15 amino acids. V lost 5 bases to trimming and J lost 3 bases; unmatched junction nucleotides: 9. Germline lookup yields CDR1 MDHEN and CDR2 SYDVKM. The CDR3 spells CASSAGTDVYYGYTF. For the CDR3, the DNA is TGTGCCAGCAGTGCCGGGACAGACGTTTACTATGGCTACACCTTC.

This chain joins TRBV4-2 and TRBJ1-2, with D possibly matching TRBD1 (6 bases). The V gene lost 0 bases and the J gene lost 8 bases, with 19 bases spanning the gap. Germline V gene data show CDR1 as LGHNA and CDR2 as YNFKEQ. This CDR3 comprises 16 residues. The CDR3 DNA is TGTGCCAGCAGCCAAGATCCGCGGACAGATGCAAAAGGCTACACCTTC. Amino acids: CASSQDPRTDAKGYTF.

The V call is TRBV28, the J call TRBJ2-1, with 7 bases aligning to TRBD1. This CDR3 spans 15 amino acids. Looked up from germline, CDR1 is MDHEN and CDR2 is SYDVKM. V was clipped by 6 bases and J by 2 bases; unmatched bases: 7. The CDR3 sequence: CASRTPGQPYNEQFF. The CDR3, as DNA: TGTGCCAGCAGAACTCCGGGACAGCCCTACAATGAGCAGTTCTTC.

The chain is built from TRBV19 and TRBJ1-5, with D possibly TRBD1 on 6 matching bases. This CDR3 contains 14 residues. The V end lost 5 bases, the J end lost 4 bases, and 12 bases lay between the germline ends. Germline-derived CDR1 and CDR2 are LNHDA and SQIVND (reference sequence). Written as DNA, the CDR3 is TGTGCCAGTAGTCAACAGGGTGGGAATCAGCCCCAGCATTTT. Its protein product is CASSQQGGNQPQHF. Full variable domain (remainder filled in from reference TRBV19 and TRBJ1-5): DGGITQSPKYLFRKEGQNVTLSCEQNLNHDAMYWYRQDPGQGLRLIYYSQIVNDFQKGDIAEGYSVSREKKESFPLTVTSAQKNPTAFYLCASSQQGGNQPQHFGDGTRLSIL.

The rearrangement joins TRBV7-2 to TRBJ2-1; 7 bases fit TRBD2. The CDR3 is made up of 16 amino acids. J was trimmed by 3 bases and V by 6 bases; bases with no gene match: 11. CDR1 and CDR2 (germline): SGHTA, FQGNSA. CDR3 in amino acids: CASRNAGTMSYNEQFF. The CDR3 DNA follows: TGTGCCAGCAGAAACGCCGGGACTATGAGCTACAATGAGCAGTTCTTC.